The clone carrying this T cell receptor (beta chain) has a single count. The sample is drawn from a study of T cell responses to AZD1222 COVID-19 vaccine. Germline assignment: CDR1 KGHDR and CDR2 SFDVKD. Trimming removed 6 bases from V and 0 bases from J, with 14 bases in between. The CDR3 consists of 16 residues. TCRdb keeps only in-frame clones here, not all; method: immunoSEQ multiplex PCR. The sample has approximately 150,000 clones; approximately 93% are singletons. The chain has TRBV24-1 and TRBJ1-5, with unresolved D. The sequence was obtained from an adult in good health. This specimen was peripheral blood, taken on day 0 of MenACWY control vaccination. CDR3 in DNA: TGTGCCACCAGTCTCAGCCAGCCTAATAGCAATCAGCCCCAGCATTTT. Its protein product is CATSLSQPNSNQPQHF.